A selection of T cell receptor beta chains follows, all from one sample in a study of early T cells in non-severe SARS-CoV-2 infection. In TCRdb, the 5' RACE reads were re-called with MiXCR into one record per CDR3 protein. The data show about 84,000 distinct CDR3 sequences, about 12% seen once. Material for sequencing was whole blood. The receptors shown here come from an adult who was a healthcare worker with PCR-confirmed SARS-CoV-2 infection or an uninfected control (not recorded which). Both conserved end residues are part of each CDR3. D genes are given only for firm matches. Size is stated for part of the rows, as once, few or many counts, or as a class when the clone is expanded.

- many TRBJ1-4 TRBV10-3 TGTGCCATCAGTGAGTCAACAGTGGATGAAAAACTGTTTTTT CAISESTVDEKLFF
TRBD2 few TRBJ2-7 TRBV29-1 TGCAGCGTTGTTGCCGGGGGGAACTCCGAGCAGTACTTC CSVVAGGNSEQYF
TRBD1 - TRBJ2-1 TRBV12-3/TRBV12-4 TGTGCCAGCAGTTCGACAGGGCCCTACAATGAGCAGTTCTTC CASSSTGPYNEQFF
TRBD2 many TRBJ2-1 TRBV10-3 TGTGCCATCAGCCGGTCACTAGCGGGGGACAATGAGCAGTTCTTC CAISRSLAGDNEQFF
TRBD1 - TRBJ2-1 TRBV28 TGTGCCAGCAGCAACAGGGGGACCTACAATGAGCAGTTCTTC CASSNRGTYNEQFF
- - TRBJ2-5 TRBV29-1 TGCAGCGTTGAAGAAGGGTTCGAAGAGACCCAGTACTTC CSVEEGFEETQYF
- many TRBJ2-1 TRBV28 TGTGCCAGCAGTTTAGTGGGAGGAGCCTTATACAATGAGCAGTTCTTC CASSLVGGALYNEQFF
TRBD2 - TRBJ2-1 TRBV6-1 TGTGCCAGCAGTGGTGCTAGCGGGGGTTCCTACAATGAGCAGTTCTTC CASSGASGGSYNEQFF
- many TRBJ2-3 TRBV29-1 TGCAGCGTTGGTGGCCCCTATACGCAGTATTTT CSVGGPYTQYF
- many TRBJ2-1 TRBV7-3 TGTGCCAGCAGCTTAACCCCCTCCTACAATGAGCAGTTCTTC CASSLTPSYNEQFF
- - TRBJ2-5 TRBV29-1 TGCAGCGTTGAAGCCCAAGAGACCCAGTACTTC CSVEAQETQYF
TRBD1 many TRBJ1-2 TRBV7-2 TGTGCCAGCAGCCGGGGACAGGTCTATGGCTACACCTTC CASSRGQVYGYTF
- - TRBJ2-3 TRBV9 TGTGCCAGCAGCGTGGCTATCGGTACGCAGTATTTT CASSVAIGTQYF
- few TRBJ2-7 TRBV29-1 TGCAGCGGAAGATCTGCAGGCTACGAGCAGTACTTC CSGRSAGYEQYF
- many TRBJ1-1 TRBV7-8 TGTGCCAGCAGCCCCGTGAGGACAATCACTGAAGCTTTCTTT CASSPVRTITEAFF
- many TRBJ2-3 TRBV7-4 TGTGCCAGCAGCCCCCACGCCTACGCTCAGAGTACAGATACGCAGTATTTT CASSPHAYAQSTDTQYF
TRBD1 few TRBJ1-5 TRBV3-1 TGTGCCAGCGGGACAGGGGATCAGCCCCAGCATTTT CASGTGDQPQHF
TRBD1 - TRBJ2-7 TRBV12-3/TRBV12-4 TGTGCCAGCAGTTTAACAGGGGCTACTACCTACGAGCAGTACTTC CASSLTGATTYEQYF
- many TRBJ1-3 TRBV6-2/TRBV6-3 TGTGCCAGCCTACTTGGAAAAGGAAAGACGGGAAACACCATATATTTT CASLLGKGKTGNTIYF
TRBD2 - TRBJ2-7 TRBV7-9 TGTGCCAGCGCCTGGGGAGGGCAGGTCCCCTACGAGCAGTACTTC CASAWGGQVPYEQYF
TRBD2 many TRBJ2-7 TRBV2 TGTGCCAGCACCTTGGGAAGCGGGAGGACCAACGAGCAGTACTTC CASTLGSGRTNEQYF
TRBD1 many TRBJ2-5 TRBV7-2 TGTGCCAGCAGCTCTGGGACAGGGGTTGCCCAGTACTTC CASSSGTGVAQYF
- many TRBJ1-2 TRBV2 TGTGCCAGCAGGCCGGACATAAACTATGGCTACACCTTC CASRPDINYGYTF